A single sample gave rise to the 30 T cell receptor beta chains below, sequenced in a study of T cells in Graves' hyperthyroidism and ophthalmopathy. The investigators amplified TCR beta CDR3 regions from RNA transcripts. First-round RT-PCR with HTBI primers amplified the TCR CDR3 region. A single record per CDR3 protein comes from TCRdb applying MiXCR to the multiplex PCR reads. The sample lists fewer than 800,000 distinct CDR3 sequences, around 17% occurring once. Sequences were obtained from blood. The receptors were gathered from a man aged 18 to 30 with Graves' hyperthyroidism.

The CDR3 DNA reads TGCGCCAGCAGCCAAGAGGCAGGTAACACCTACGAGCAGTTCTTC. Its translation: CASSQEAGNTYEQFF. The rearrangement links TRBV4-1 to TRBJ2-7; D unresolved. The last part of the DNA fits TRBJ2-1 better; the J call may be wrong. The CDR3 spans 15 residues. The germline V gene encodes CDR1 MGHRA and CDR2 YSYEKL.

This clonotype was detected a few times. The chain uses TRBV20-1 and TRBJ2-7; no clear D. Germline CDR1 is DFQATT and CDR2 is SNEGSKA (reference sequence). The CDR3 sequence is 13 residues long. Trimming pared 0 bases from V and 4 bases from J, leaving 10 bases between. Here the CDR3 DNA reads TGCAGTGCTAGAGATCGCAGGTCTTACGAGCAGTACTTC. Its protein is CSARDRRSYEQYF.

This clonotype was picked up one time. Germline and junction disagree at one end, which may indicate a read error. The chain recombines TRBV20-1 with TRBJ2-2; the D gene is possibly TRBD2 (6 bases). This CDR3 spans 14 amino acids. The germline CDR1 and CDR2 sequences are DFQATT and SNEGSKA (reference sequence). CDR3 in amino acids: CSASAGLGTAELFF. DNA of the CDR3: TGCAGTGCTAGCGCGGGGCTGGGGACCGCGGAGCTGTTTTTT.

The DNA for the CDR3 is TGTGCCAGCAGTCCTCGCCCCGGGACTAGCGGTAGCACAGATACGCAGTATTTT. Protein product: CASSPRPGTSGSTDTQYF. The gene calls are TRBV25-1 and TRBJ2-3, with TRBD2 identical over 11 bases. Germline V gives CDR1 MGHDK, CDR2 SYGVNS. The CDR3 is 18 residues long. V was clipped by 5 bases and J by 0 bases; unmatched bases: 10.

The chain links TRBV19 to TRBJ2-3; D is undetermined. Germline assignment: CDR1 LNHDA and CDR2 SQIVND (reference sequence). CDR3 size: 16 residues. Trimming cost V 0 bases and J 0 bases, with 10 bases left between them. CDR3 sequence: CASSIDPTRSTDTQYF. Here the CDR3 DNA reads TGTGCCAGTAGTATAGACCCGACCAGAAGCACAGATACGCAGTATTTT.

The rearrangement links TRBV20-1 to TRBJ1-6; no clear D gene. V gave up 1 base and J gave up 7 bases, with 8 bases separating them. This CDR3 is 13 amino acids long. The V gene's germline CDR1 is DFQATT and CDR2 SNEGSKA (reference sequence). CDR3 nucleotides: TGCAGTGCTAGAGTCGTGGGGAATTCACCCCTCCACTTT. Amino acids: CSARVVGNSPLHF.

J is TRBJ2-5 and V is TRBV18; no firm D call. This CDR3 region has 14 residues. Looked up from germline, CDR1 is KGHSH and CDR2 is LQKENI. The germline V and J ends were trimmed by 0 bases and 4 bases, with 9 bases remaining between them. CDR3 amino acids: CASSPPYDPETQYF. As DNA, the CDR3 is TGTGCCAGCTCACCACCGTATGATCCAGAGACCCAGTACTTC.

This clonotype has ten or more counts. The J gene is TRBJ2-1, the V gene TRBV2; TRBD1 aligns across 8 bases. The germline CDR1 and CDR2 sequences are SNHLY and FYNNEI. The V gene end was trimmed by 4 bases and the J gene end by 12 bases; junction bases not matched to a gene: 11. This CDR3 region has 14 residues. Written as DNA, the CDR3 is TGTGCCAGCAGTGCAGAACAGGGGGACGCTGGGCAGTTCTTC. Encoded protein: CASSAEQGDAGQFF.

This clonotype has ten or more counts. The chain recombines TRBV20-1 with TRBJ2-3, with 9 bases that match TRBD2. Unmatched junction bases numbered 6, after V lost 3 bases and J lost 5 bases. The germline V gene encodes CDR1 DFQATT and CDR2 SNEGSKA (reference sequence). The CDR3 length is 14 residues. The CDR3 bases are TGCAGTGCTAGTTTTAGCGGGAGCGGAGATACGCAGTATTTT. Translation gives CSASFSGSGDTQYF.

This clonotype has at least ten counts. The rearrangement uses TRBV28 and TRBJ2-7; D gene unclear. Trimming removed 3 bases from V and 2 bases from J, with 17 bases in between. Germline CDR1 reads MDHEN; CDR2 reads SYDVKM. The CDR3 contains 16 residues. This CDR3 reads CASSFALHILTYEQYF. In DNA form, the CDR3 reads TGTGCCAGCAGTTTTGCCCTGCACATCCTTACCTACGAGCAGTACTTC.

This clonotype appeared many times. The J gene is TRBJ2-5, the V gene TRBV2, with a weak D call TRBD2 (6 bases). Between the trimmed V and J ends, which lost 4 bases and 2 bases, there was a span of 11 bases. Per germline, CDR1 SNHLY and CDR2 FYNNEI. The CDR3 loop spans 14 amino acids. The CDR3 nucleotides read TGTGCCAGCAGTGGGGGGGAAGGACAAGAGACCCAGTACTTC. Amino acids: CASSGGEGQETQYF.

This chain links TRBV30 with TRBJ2-2; maybe TRBD2 (6 bases). V was shortened by 8 bases and J by 7 bases, with 17 bases between the two germline ends. Germline-derived CDR1 and CDR2 are GTSNPN and SVGIG (reference sequence). CDR3 length equals 13 residues. CDR3 sequence reads: CAGGLTVGGELFF. For the CDR3, the DNA is TGTGCCGGAGGGCTAACGGTCGGCGGGGAGCTGTTTTTT.

At least ten counts were recorded for this clonotype. CDR3 nucleotides: TGTGCCAGCAGCCTGGACTCCAGCAATGAGCAGTTCTTC. It codes for CASSLDSSNEQFF. The chain combines TRBV5-5 with TRBJ2-1; tentatively, D is TRBD2 (5 bases). The CDR3 runs 13 residues. V was shortened by 4 bases and J by 6 bases, with 11 bases between the two germline ends. CDR1 and CDR2 from the germline V gene are SGHKS and YYEKEE (reference sequence).

This clonotype was counted a few times. The V and J genes are TRBV10-3 and TRBJ1-2; D perhaps matches TRBD1 (5 bases). The CDR3 is 16 residues long. Trimming took 0 bases from V and 2 from J, leaving 13 bases between them. Per the germline V gene, CDR1 is ENHRY and CDR2 is SYGVKD. The CDR3 DNA is TGTGCCATCAGTGAGTCCCTTGGGGGTACCAACTATGGCTACACCTTC. The encoded protein is CAISESLGGTNYGYTF.

Ten or more counts support this clonotype. The chain recombines TRBV12-3 or TRBV12-4 with TRBJ1-2; D unresolved. The V end was cut by 4 bases, the J end by 4 bases, with 7 bases between. This CDR3 is 12 amino acids long. CDR3 sequence: CASSSYSYGYTF. CDR3 in DNA: TGTGCCAGCAGTTCTTACAGCTATGGCTACACCTTC.

Ten or more counts support this clonotype. The chain links TRBV20-1 to TRBJ2-7, with D tentatively TRBD1 (5 bases). Germline values: CDR1 DFQATT, CDR2 SNEGSKA (reference sequence). This CDR3 region has 15 residues. Trimming cost V 1 base and J 0 bases, with 13 bases left between them. The CDR3 DNA reads TGCAGTGCTAGAGCCCGCGACAGAAGCTCCTACGAGCAGTACTTC. It codes for CSARARDRSSYEQYF.

This clonotype was counted many times. The chain couples TRBV30 to TRBJ2-1; the match to TRBD2 covers 9 bases. Losses at the gene ends were 4 bases for V and 10 bases for J; bases not matched to a gene: 14. Germline V gene sequence: CDR1 GTSNPN, CDR2 SVGIG (reference sequence). The CDR3 contains 15 residues. This CDR3 reads CAWIPETSGLGEQFF. CDR3 nucleotides: TGTGCCTGGATTCCCGAGACTAGCGGACTAGGAGAGCAGTTCTTC.

This clonotype was seen repeatedly, ten times or more. The chain has TRBV28 and TRBJ1-5; D possibly corresponds to TRBD1 (6 bases). V was clipped by 1 base and J by 6 bases, with 10 bases between them. Germline V gives CDR1 MDHEN, CDR2 SYDVKM. The CDR3 consists of 14 residues. The CDR3 coding sequence is TGTGCCAGCAGTTTATCGGGGGCCTTTCAGCCCCAGCATTTT. It specifies CASSLSGAFQPQHF.

This clonotype was counted at least ten times. The chain links TRBV9 to TRBJ1-1; 7 positions match TRBD1. This CDR3 is built from 15 residues. V shed 3 bases, J shed 1 base, and the junction held 6 bases outside the gene matches. CDR1 and CDR2 from the germline V gene are SGDLS and YYNGEE. CDR3: CASSASGTANTEAFF. CDR3 bases: TGTGCCAGCAGCGCCTCCGGGACAGCGAACACTGAAGCTTTCTTT.

At least ten counts were recorded for this clonotype. This rearrangement joins TRBV24-1 to TRBJ2-7; no definite D call. Germline V gene data show CDR1 as KGHDR and CDR2 as SFDVKD. Deletions cut 4 bases from V and 7 bases from J, with 10 bases between. The CDR3 loop spans 12 amino acids. CDR3 coding DNA: TGTGCCACCAGTGAACCCGGTGGGGAGCAGTACTTC. It specifies CATSEPGGEQYF.

This clonotype was seen at least ten times. This sequence joins TRBV27 and TRBJ2-3; D is unresolved. Germline loops: CDR1 MNHEY, CDR2 SMNVEV (reference sequence). Trimming stripped 4 bases from V and 1 base from J, with 6 bases between. This CDR3 region has 13 residues. The CDR3 DNA reads as TGTGCCAGCAGTTCTGCGGGCACAGATACGCAGTATTTT. The encoded protein is CASSSAGTDTQYF.

This clonotype was observed a few times. The chain employs TRBV27 and TRBJ2-1; maybe TRBD2 (6 bases). CDR3 length: 14 amino acids. V was shortened by 8 bases and J by 7 bases, with 18 bases between the two germline ends. The germline V gene encodes CDR1 MNHEY and CDR2 SMNVEV (reference sequence). The CDR3 nucleotides are TGTGCCAGCTCATGGGGGGAGCCCTGGAATGAGCAGTTCTTC. Protein sequence: CASSWGEPWNEQFF.

This chain links TRBV19 with TRBJ2-1; the D is unclear. The CDR3 has 14 amino acids. Trimming took off 3 bases at V and 9 bases at J, with 15 bases between the two ends. In germline, CDR1 is LNHDA, CDR2 SQIVND (reference sequence). The DNA of the CDR3 is TGTGCCAGTAGTATCTCCGCAGGCTCGGTTGAGCAGTTCTTC. Translating gives CASSISAGSVEQFF.

V is TRBV5-6 and J is TRBJ1-1, with no clear D. The CDR3 sequence is 12 residues long. Germline lookup yields CDR1 SGHDT and CDR2 YYEEEE. Trimming pared 3 bases from V and 7 bases from J, leaving 10 bases between. CDR3 bases: TGTGCCAGCAGCTCCCGGATACTTGAAGCTTTCTTT. Translation: CASSSRILEAFF. The variable domain in full, with the rest retrieved from reference TRBV5-6 and TRBJ1-1, is DAGVTQSPTHLIKTRGQQVTLRCSPKSGHDTVSWYQQALGQGPQFIFQYYEEEERQRGNFPDRFSGHQFPNYSSELNVNALLLGDSALYLCASSSRILEAFFGQGTRLTVV.

This chain joins TRBV28 and TRBJ2-1; possibly TRBD1 or TRBD2 for D (5 bases each). This CDR3 is 15 amino acids long. Germline CDR1 and CDR2: MDHEN and SYDVKM. Trimming removed 7 bases from V and 6 bases from J, with 19 bases in between. CDR3 nucleotide sequence: TGTGCCAGCATCTTAGGTCCTAGTGGGGGCAATGAGCAGTTCTTC. Translated, it gives CASILGPSGGNEQFF.

This clonotype was observed at least ten times. The rearrangement uses TRBV11-2 and TRBJ2-1; unclear D gene. V lost 0 bases and J 9 bases, leaving 12 bases between the germline ends. The CDR3 has 14 amino acids. In germline, CDR1 is SGHAT, CDR2 FQNNGV. CDR3 coding DNA: TGTGCCAGCAGCTTAGAGTTGGCCCGCAGTGAGCAGTTCTTC. This gives the protein CASSLELARSEQFF.

Many counts were recorded for this clonotype. The chain recombines TRBV6-4 with TRBJ1-1; no firm D call. This CDR3 is 13 amino acids long. Trimming removed 4 bases from V and 0 bases from J, with 6 bases in between. Germline V gene lookup returns CDR1 MRHNA and CDR2 SNTAGT. The CDR3 loop is CASSVTMNTEAFF. For the CDR3, the DNA is TGTGCCAGCAGTGTTACCATGAACACTGAAGCTTTCTTT.

This clonotype was counted a few times. V and J are TRBV29-1 and TRBJ1-2; 7 positions agree with TRBD1. V was pared by 7 bases and J by 4 bases, with 9 bases of the junction left unmatched. Germline values: CDR1 SQVTM, CDR2 ANQGSEA. This CDR3 is built from 13 residues. The CDR3 DNA reads TGCAGCGCTCTTGACGACAGGGTCTATGGCTACACCTTC. Protein: CSALDDRVYGYTF.

This clonotype was observed at least ten times. CDR3 DNA sequence: TGTGCCAGCAGCCAAGATGCGGGAGAGGATACGCAGTATTTT. It specifies CASSQDAGEDTQYF. The chain recombines TRBV3-1 with TRBJ2-3; TRBD2 matches at 7 bases. V lost 0 bases to trimming and J lost 6 bases; unmatched junction nucleotides: 3. The germline V gene encodes CDR1 LGHDT and CDR2 YNNKEL (reference sequence). The CDR3 loop spans 14 amino acids.

The chain couples TRBV10-3 to TRBJ2-2; D is undetermined. This CDR3 has 14 amino acids. Trimming cost V 8 bases and J 1 base, with 11 bases left between them. Germline V gene sequence: CDR1 ENHRY, CDR2 SYGVKD. CDR3 coding DNA: TGTGCCATCTCTCGCCGGAAGAACACCGGGGAGCTGTTTTTT. Amino acid sequence: CAISRRKNTGELFF.